These 24 T cell receptor beta chains share one sample of origin, sequenced in a study of blood T cell repertoires in COVID-19. Sequencing was performed with immunoSEQ multiplex PCR; in TCRdb, only in-frame clones are kept and a portion is missing. This table holds roughly 250,000 clones, 85% to 90% found once. The specimen sequenced was peripheral blood. The receptors derive from a woman in her 40s with acute or convalescent COVID-19.

This rearrangement joins TRBV18 to TRBJ1-5; 8 nucleotides align to TRBD1. The CDR3 is made up of 15 amino acids. The germline CDR1 and CDR2 sequences are KGHSH and LQKENI. After removal of 4 bases from V and 1 base from J, the junction contained 3 bases not matched to a gene. CDR3 in DNA: TGTGCCAGCTCACAGCAGGGGGCAAGCAATCAGCCCCAGCATTTT. Translating gives CASSQQGASNQPQHF.

This clone was counted a few times. The chain uses TRBV5-5 and TRBJ2-2, with 8 bases identical to TRBD2. Losses at the gene ends were 6 bases for V and 8 bases for J; bases not matched to a gene: 9. The CDR3 extends over 14 amino acids. Per the germline V gene, CDR1 is SGHKS and CDR2 is YYEKEE (reference sequence). CDR3 in amino acids: CASTLRGLVGELFF. CDR3 DNA: TGTGCCAGCACCCTCCGGGGACTAGTGGGGGAGCTGTTTTTT.

Regarding this clone: Other DNA sequences in the same sample also yield this CDR3. V usage is TRBV29-1 and J usage is TRBJ2-3, with D possibly being TRBD2 (6 bases). Trimming cost V 3 bases and J 3 bases, with 7 bases left between them. The germline CDR1 and CDR2 sequences are SQVTM and ANQGSEA. The CDR3 is 12 residues long. The CDR3 DNA is TGCAGCGTTGAGGGAGGTACAGATACGCAGTATTTT. It yields the protein CSVEGGTDTQYF.

This rearrangement joins TRBV27 to TRBJ1-3; D is ambiguous. The V gene lost 6 bases and the J gene lost 0 bases, with 9 bases spanning the gap. This CDR3 contains 14 residues. The germline V gene encodes CDR1 MNHEY and CDR2 SMNVEV (reference sequence). CDR3 nucleotide sequence: TGTGCCAGCAGGCCCCTGAGCTCTGGAAACACCATATATTTT. This encodes CASRPLSSGNTIYF.

On this clone: Distinct nucleotide sequences in the sample also encode this CDR3. This chain joins TRBV6-5 and TRBJ2-2; possibly TRBD2 for D (5 bases). The germline gives CDR1 MNHEY, CDR2 SVGAGI. V lost 2 bases and J 5 bases, leaving 9 bases between the germline ends. This CDR3 has 14 residues. As DNA, the CDR3 is TGTGCCAGCAGTTACGATTCGGGAACCGGGGAGCTGTTTTTT. Protein: CASSYDSGTGELFF.

The V and J genes are TRBV5-1 and TRBJ2-5, with TRBD2 identical over 11 bases. The CDR3 totals 16 residues. In germline, CDR1 is SGHRS, CDR2 YFSETQ. The trim removed 0 bases at V and 3 bases at J, leaving 4 bases unmatched. The CDR3 loop reads CASSLVGTSGKETQYF. The CDR3 DNA is TGCGCCAGCAGCTTGGTTGGGACTAGCGGAAAAGAGACCCAGTACTTC.

DNA of the CDR3: TGTGCCAGCGGGGGCGGGCTAAATTCACCCCTCCACTTT. This encodes CASGGGLNSPLHF. The chain couples TRBV7-3 to TRBJ1-6; D possibly corresponds to TRBD1 (6 bases). The CDR3 sequence is 13 residues long. The V and J ends lost 8 bases and 7 bases respectively, with 12 bases between them. Germline V CDR1 and CDR2: SGHTA, FQGTGA.

The gene calls are TRBV5-6 and TRBJ1-6; the D is unclear. The V end was cut by 3 bases, the J end by 14 bases, with 21 bases between. The CDR3 covers 15 residues. The V gene's germline CDR1 is SGHDT and CDR2 YYEEEE. The DNA of the CDR3 is TGTGCCAGCAGCTCCTTACTCCTGACTCCAGAGACCCTCCACTTT. It encodes CASSSLLLTPETLHF. Using reference TRBV5-6 and TRBJ1-6 for the parts outside the CDR3, the full variable domain is DAGVTQSPTHLIKTRGQQVTLRCSPKSGHDTVSWYQQALGQGPQFIFQYYEEEERQRGNFPDRFSGHQFPNYSSELNVNALLLGDSALYLCASSSLLLTPETLHFGNGTRLTVT.

This chain links TRBV2 with TRBJ2-3, with TRBD2 identical over 11 bases. Trimming cost V 3 bases and J 3 bases; bases outside gene matches: 2. The germline V gene has CDR1 SNHLY and CDR2 FYNNEI. The CDR3 extends over 15 amino acids. The DNA of the CDR3 is TGTGCCAGCAGTGATCTAGCGGGGGGAACAGATACGCAGTATTTT. Its protein product is CASSDLAGGTDTQYF.

This clone was observed a single time. The chain has TRBV18 and TRBJ1-2, with 7 bases that match TRBD1. The CDR3 runs to 13 residues. V lost 10 bases and J lost 6; bases outside the gene matches: 11. Germline V lookup: CDR1 KGHSH, CDR2 LQKENI. The CDR3 DNA is TGTGCCACCACCCCCGGGACAGAAGATGGCTACACCTTC. Amino acid sequence: CATTPGTEDGYTF.

The rearrangement joins TRBV6-5 to TRBJ2-5; 9 bases map to TRBD2. The CDR3 has 14 residues. J gave up 5 bases and V 3 bases, and 4 bases lay outside the gene matches. Germline V gene sequence: CDR1 MNHEY, CDR2 SVGAGI. CDR3 sequence reads: CASSYLAGGETQYF. Written as DNA, the CDR3 is TGTGCCAGCAGTTATTTGGCGGGGGGGGAGACCCAGTACTTC.

The rearrangement links TRBV5-6 to TRBJ2-1; 10 bases align to TRBD2. This CDR3 is 16 amino acids long. V shed 0 bases and J 5 bases; nucleotides not matched to a gene: 5. Germline V gene lookup returns CDR1 SGHDT and CDR2 YYEEEE. The CDR3 DNA follows: TGTGCCAGCAGCTTGGTCAGCGGGGGGGCCCACAATGAGCAGTTCTTC. It encodes CASSLVSGGAHNEQFF.

The CDR3 sequence: CASTRQGLGNTIYF. As DNA, the CDR3 is TGTGCCAGCACCCGACAGGGATTAGGAAACACCATATATTTT. This chain joins TRBV28 and TRBJ1-3; 7 positions match TRBD1. V shed 7 bases and J 4 bases; nucleotides not matched to a gene: 7. Germline V gives CDR1 MDHEN, CDR2 SYDVKM. This CDR3 is built from 14 residues.

This chain links TRBV9 with TRBJ2-3; 7 nucleotides agree with TRBD2. V lost 3 bases to trimming and J lost 4 bases; unmatched junction nucleotides: 11. This CDR3 comprises 16 residues. CDR1 SGDLS and CDR2 YYNGEE come from the germline V gene. DNA of the CDR3: TGTGCCAGCAGCGGGTTAGCGGGCCTGAGCGCAGATACGCAGTATTTT. This encodes CASSGLAGLSADTQYF.

This chain links TRBV14 with TRBJ2-1; D perhaps matches TRBD2 (5 bases). V lost 4 bases to trimming and J lost 6 bases, with 22 bases between them. From germline, CDR1 is SGHDN and CDR2 FVKESK. The CDR3 runs 17 residues. CDR3 region: CASSPKVEDSPSNEQFF. CDR3 DNA sequence: TGTGCCAGCAGCCCCAAAGTTGAGGACTCACCCTCCAATGAGCAGTTCTTC.

The chain is built from TRBV2 and TRBJ2-7; D gene unclear. Germline values: CDR1 SNHLY, CDR2 FYNNEI. CDR3 length equals 12 residues. V was clipped by 10 bases and J by 2 bases, with 12 bases between them. The CDR3 coding sequence is TGTGCCACCACGAGAGGAGCCTACGAGCAGTACGTC. This codes for CATTRGAYEQYV.

The CDR3 bases are TGTGCCAGCACGAAGAGGGGGGGGACGACCTATGGCTACACCTTC. This sequence encodes CASTKRGGTTYGYTF. The chain employs TRBV6-4 and TRBJ1-2; D may be TRBD1 (6 bases). CDR1 is MRHNA, CDR2 SNTAGT, per germline. CDR3 length: 15 amino acids. The V end lost 7 bases, the J end lost 4 bases, and 19 bases lay between the germline ends.

V and J are TRBV10-3 and TRBJ2-1, with 8 positions matching TRBD2. The CDR3 is 16 residues long. The germline gives CDR1 ENHRY, CDR2 SYGVKD. The J segment lost 4 bases and the V segment lost 6 bases, leaving 11 bases of the junction unmatched. CDR3 residues: CAIRERFSGGYNEQFF. For the CDR3, the DNA is TGTGCCATCAGGGAGCGGTTCAGCGGGGGTTACAATGAGCAGTTCTTC.

This chain links TRBV10-2 with TRBJ1-5; 8 bases map to TRBD1. Germline CDR1 reads WSHSY; CDR2 reads SAAADI. V lost 6 bases and J lost 9; bases outside the gene matches: 10. There are 14 residues in the CDR3. The CDR3 sequence is CASSGQGGVRPQHF. The CDR3 bases are TGCGCCAGCAGCGGACAGGGAGGGGTTCGGCCCCAGCATTTT.

The V call is TRBV3-1 (or the pseudogene TRBV3-2), the J call TRBJ1-2; D is perhaps TRBD1 (6 bases). The CDR3 is 13 amino acids. CDR1 is LGHDT and CDR2 is YNNKEL in the germline V gene (reference sequence). Deletions cut 3 bases from V and 4 bases from J, with 9 bases between. The CDR3 loop reads CASSHGTSYGYTF. The CDR3 DNA reads TGTGCCAGCAGCCACGGGACATCCTATGGCTACACCTTC.

V and J are TRBV6-5 and TRBJ1-1, with D possibly TRBD1 on 5 matching bases. Trimming removed 0 bases from V and 4 bases from J, with 9 bases in between. Germline CDR1 reads MNHEY; CDR2 reads SVGAGI. The CDR3 length is 14 residues. This CDR3 reads CASSYSEGTTEAFF. CDR3 nucleotides: TGTGCCAGCAGTTACTCGGAGGGGACCACTGAAGCTTTCTTT.

This rearrangement joins TRBV28 to TRBJ2-5; TRBD2 agrees at 14 bases. Germline CDR1 is MDHEN and CDR2 is SYDVKM. The length of the CDR3 is 16 residues. V lost 3 bases, J lost 1 base, and 1 base stayed unmatched. This chain's CDR3 is CASSLGLAGAQETQYF. The CDR3 DNA is TGTGCCAGCAGTTTGGGACTAGCGGGGGCCCAAGAGACCCAGTACTTC.

V is TRBV10-3 and J is TRBJ1-6; a possible D gene is TRBD1 (5 bases). The V gene lost 5 bases and the J gene lost 8 bases, with 13 bases spanning the gap. The CDR3 contains 14 residues. Germline V lookup: CDR1 ENHRY, CDR2 SYGVKD. CDR3 in DNA: TGTGCCATCAGTCGGGACCCGGGGGATTCACCCCTCCACTTT. It specifies CAISRDPGDSPLHF.

This clone has just one count. The V gene is TRBV16, the J gene TRBJ2-3, with D uncertain. The germline gives CDR1 KGHSY, CDR2 FQNENV. CDR3 length equals 14 residues. V was trimmed by 3 bases and J by 4 bases, leaving 11 bases between them. The CDR3 nucleotides are TGTGCCAGCAGCCAGTCACACACGCCAGATACGCAGTATTTT. Its protein product is CASSQSHTPDTQYF.